Below, 18 T cell receptor beta chains from the same sample are listed, as sequenced in a study of T cell repertoires in cytomegalovirus infection. TCRdb analysed the reads with MiXCR anew, one entry per CDR3 protein. This sample has 310,000 or so distinct CDR3 sequences; around 25% occur once, and the top ten carry approximately 13%. Sequenced sample: PBMCs. Receptor source: a human donor in good health (CMV status not recorded). Some clones in this sample may be carry-over from other donors' samples.

This clonotype appeared many times. This rearrangement joins TRBV7-8 to TRBJ2-6; D is undetermined. Germline lookup yields CDR1 SGHVS and CDR2 FQNEAQ. The CDR3 consists of 17 residues. The V end lost 3 bases, the J end lost 0 bases, and 12 bases lay between the germline ends. The CDR3 DNA reads as TGTGCCAGCAGCTTTATGGGTTCCCCCTCTGGGGCCAACGTCCTGACTTTC. This gives the protein CASSFMGSPSGANVLTF. The entire variable domain, with the rest obtained from reference TRBV7-8 and TRBJ2-6, is as follows: GAGVSQSPRYKVAKRGQDVALRCDPISGHVSLFWYQQALGQGPEFLTYFQNEAQLDKSGLPSDRFFAERPEGSVSTLKIQRTQQEDSAVYLCASSFMGSPSGANVLTFGAGSRLTVL.

This clonotype came up a few times. V usage is TRBV5-1 and J usage is TRBJ1-4; TRBD1 might be the D (5 bases). The germline V gene has CDR1 SGHRS and CDR2 YFSETQ. Trimming took off 0 bases at V and 5 bases at J, with 8 bases between the two ends. CDR3 length equals 14 residues. This chain's CDR3 is CASSLVAGNEKLFF. The CDR3 region has the DNA TGCGCCAGCAGCTTGGTCGCAGGGAATGAAAAACTGTTTTTT.

This clonotype was counted many times. The chain carries TRBV6-1 and TRBJ2-5, with D maybe TRBD1 (6 bases). Germline V CDR1 and CDR2: MNHNS, SASEGT. The V and J ends lost 8 bases and 7 bases respectively, with 20 bases between them. The CDR3 length is 14 residues. In DNA form, the CDR3 reads TGTGCCAGCGTGGGGGACACAAGATCAACGACCCAGTACTTC. Residues: CASVGDTRSTTQYF.

The V and J genes are TRBV6-2 or TRBV6-3 and TRBJ1-5; 7 bases map to TRBD1. Germline values: CDR1 MNHEY, CDR2 SVGEGT. The CDR3 runs to 13 residues. Trimming at V came to 2 bases and at J to 6 bases, leaving 1 base not matched to a gene. The CDR3 coding sequence is TGTGCCAGCAGTTACGAGGGGGCTCAGCCCCAGCATTTT. It yields the protein CASSYEGAQPQHF.

This clonotype showed up many times. CDR3 region: CASSLGGGGSFEQYF. DNA of the CDR3: TGTGCCAGCAGCTTAGGGGGCGGCGGTTCGTTCGAGCAGTACTTC. The chain carries TRBV7-2 and TRBJ2-7, with a tentative D call TRBD1 (5 bases). From germline, CDR1 is SGHTA and CDR2 FQGNSA. The CDR3 covers 15 residues. V was clipped by 1 base and J by 6 bases, with 16 bases between them.

A few counts support this clonotype. The chain employs TRBV14 and TRBJ2-1; TRBD1 or TRBD2 may be the D gene (5 bases each). Germline loops: CDR1 SGHDN, CDR2 FVKESK. Trimming pared 1 base from V and 5 bases from J, leaving 21 bases between. The length of the CDR3 is 18 residues. CDR3: CASSQVGLSRGVDNEQFF. The DNA for the CDR3 is TGTGCCAGCAGCCAAGTTGGGTTGAGTCGAGGGGTAGACAATGAGCAGTTCTTC.

This clonotype was detected ten times or more. The chain recombines TRBV7-8 with TRBJ1-5; the D gene is possibly TRBD1 (5 bases). CDR1 is SGHVS and CDR2 is FQNEAQ in the germline V gene. V was shortened by 2 bases and J by 2 bases, with 16 bases between the two germline ends. This CDR3 has 17 amino acids. CDR3 protein: CASSLSWGSIGNQPQHF. The CDR3 DNA sequence: TGTGCCAGCAGCTTATCTTGGGGGAGTATAGGCAATCAGCCCCAGCATTTT.

This clonotype was found many times. The gene calls are TRBV7-2 and TRBJ2-5; 12 nucleotides agree with TRBD1. CDR1 and CDR2 (germline): SGHTA, FQGNSA. This CDR3 has 15 residues. J lost 2 bases, V lost 5 bases, and 3 bases had no gene match. The CDR3 coding sequence is TGTGCCAGCAGCCGGGACAGGGGGCGGCAAGAGACCCAGTACTTC. Its translation: CASSRDRGRQETQYF.

This chain uses TRBV6-2 or TRBV6-3 with TRBJ2-3; D perhaps matches TRBD2 (6 bases). This CDR3 contains 14 residues. In germline, CDR1 is MNHEY, CDR2 SVGEGT. Between the trimmed V and J ends, which lost 6 bases and 3 bases, there was a span of 13 bases. The CDR3 nucleotides read TGTGCCAGCAGGAAAAGGGCGGGAACAGATACGCAGTATTTT. Translated, it gives CASRKRAGTDTQYF.

The chain joins TRBV7-2 to TRBJ1-1; D call uncertain. Trimming left V 3 bases short and J 5 bases short, with 4 bases between. Germline lookup yields CDR1 SGHTA and CDR2 FQGNSA. The CDR3 spans 11 residues. The CDR3 protein is CASSFRTEAFF. DNA for the CDR3: TGTGCCAGCAGCTTTCGGACTGAAGCTTTCTTT.

This clonotype was seen repeatedly, ten times or more. The genes are TRBV7-2 and TRBJ2-3, with D perhaps matching TRBD1 or TRBD2 (6 bases each). V lost 1 base and J lost 3, with 14 bases in between. This CDR3 contains 16 residues. Germline CDR1 reads SGHTA; CDR2 reads FQGNSA. DNA for the CDR3: TGTGCCAGCAGCTTAGTGGGGGGCATGACGACAGATACGCAGTATTTT. Protein: CASSLVGGMTTDTQYF.

CDR3: CASSMRDFSYEQYF. For the CDR3, the DNA is TGTGCCAGTAGTATGAGGGACTTCTCCTACGAGCAGTACTTC. The chain joins TRBV19 to TRBJ2-7, with D perhaps TRBD2 (6 bases). The V gene lost 3 bases and the J gene lost 0 bases, with 9 bases spanning the gap. The CDR3 runs to 14 residues. Germline loops: CDR1 LNHDA, CDR2 SQIVND (reference sequence). Full variable domain (missing parts from reference TRBV19 and TRBJ2-7): DGGITQSPKYLFRKEGQNVTLSCEQNLNHDAMYWYRQDPGQGLRLIYYSQIVNDFQKGDIAEGYSVSREKKESFPLTVTSAQKNPTAFYLCASSMRDFSYEQYFGPGTRLTVT.

This chain uses TRBV5-5 with TRBJ2-1, with 9 positions matching TRBD2. CDR1 is SGHKS, CDR2 YYEKEE, per germline (reference sequence). This CDR3 spans 13 amino acids. Trimming cost V 4 bases and J 12 bases; bases outside gene matches: 8. This chain's CDR3 is CASSSGTSWGQFF. Here the CDR3 DNA reads TGTGCCAGCAGCAGCGGGACTAGCTGGGGGCAGTTCTTC.

This clonotype was seen only a few times. The chain employs TRBV19 and TRBJ1-1; TRBD1 might be the D (5 bases). The V and J ends lost 6 bases and 0 bases respectively, with 8 bases between them. Per germline, CDR1 LNHDA and CDR2 SQIVND (reference sequence). The CDR3 is 13 amino acids. CDR3 sequence (DNA): TGTGCCAGTAGGGAGGGACTGAACACTGAAGCTTTCTTT. It specifies CASREGLNTEAFF.

Remarks on this clonotype: A single base separates this from a much larger clone, so it may be a read error. This chain joins TRBV11-2 and TRBJ2-2; D uncertain. V lost 1 base, J lost 4 bases, and 4 bases lay in between. The CDR3 is 13 residues long. Germline V CDR1 and CDR2: SGHAT, FQNNGV. CDR3 region: CASSLGITGELFF. The DNA for the CDR3 is TGTGCCAGCAGCTTAGGCATCACCGGGGAGCTGTTTTTT. Full variable domain (missing parts from reference TRBV11-2 and TRBJ2-2): EAGVAQSPRYKIIEKRQSVAFWCNPISGHATLYWYQQILGQGPKLLIQFQNNGVVDDSQLPKDRFSAERLKGVDSTLKIQPAKLEDSAVYLCASSLGITGELFFGEGSRLTVL.

The chain is built from TRBV6-2 or TRBV6-3 and TRBJ1-1; no reliable D call. Trimming pared 8 bases from V and 3 bases from J, leaving 22 bases between. CDR3 length equals 16 residues. CDR1 MNHEY and CDR2 SVGEGT come from the germline V gene. As DNA, the CDR3 is TGTGCCAGCTTGACCCTCGGGCAGGCGGCGTACACTGAAGCTTTCTTT. Residues: CASLTLGQAAYTEAFF.

The rearrangement uses TRBV28 and TRBJ1-1; maybe TRBD1 (5 bases). In germline, CDR1 is MDHEN, CDR2 SYDVKM. The CDR3 has 18 residues. With 3 bases removed from V and 1 base from J, the gap between germline ends came to 21 bases. This CDR3 reads CASSFSFGALSGNTEAFF. DNA for the CDR3: TGTGCCAGCAGTTTCTCTTTCGGGGCCCTAAGCGGGAACACTGAAGCTTTCTTT.

The V and J genes are TRBV29-1 and TRBJ2-2; D tentatively reads TRBD1 or TRBD2 (5 bases each). Germline V gene data show CDR1 as SQVTM and CDR2 as ANQGSEA. The germline V and J ends were trimmed by 7 bases and 8 bases, with 11 bases remaining between them. The CDR3 has 11 amino acids. The CDR3 here is CSAVGVGELFF. The CDR3 DNA follows: TGCAGCGCCGTGGGGGTTGGGGAGCTGTTTTTT.